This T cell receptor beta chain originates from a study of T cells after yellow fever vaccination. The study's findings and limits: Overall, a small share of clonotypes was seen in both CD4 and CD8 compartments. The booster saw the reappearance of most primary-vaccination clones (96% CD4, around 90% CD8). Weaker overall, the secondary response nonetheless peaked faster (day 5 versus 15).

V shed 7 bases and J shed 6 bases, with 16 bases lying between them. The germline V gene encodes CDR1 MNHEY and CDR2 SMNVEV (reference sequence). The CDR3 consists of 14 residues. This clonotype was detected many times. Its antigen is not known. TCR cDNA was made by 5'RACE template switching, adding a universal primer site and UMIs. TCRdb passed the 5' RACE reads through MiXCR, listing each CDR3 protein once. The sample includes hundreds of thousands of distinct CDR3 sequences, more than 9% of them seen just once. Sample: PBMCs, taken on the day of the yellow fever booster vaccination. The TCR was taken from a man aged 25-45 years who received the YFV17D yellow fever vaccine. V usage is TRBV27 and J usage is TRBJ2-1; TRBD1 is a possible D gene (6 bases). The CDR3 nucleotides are TGTGCCAGCAAGGCCACCGGGACACGCAATGAGCAGTTCTTC. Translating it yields CASKATGTRNEQFF.